These T cell receptor beta chains were read from a single sample in a study of PD-1 and CTLA-4 blockade in melanoma. Only in-frame clones appear in the TCRdb table, and some are missing; sequencing was by immunoSEQ multiplex PCR. The table has 30,000 to 35,000 clones, 91% seen once. The source was CD8+ T cells from peripheral blood, collected from a patient given anti-PD-1 treatment. These receptors came from a human donor with melanoma. CDR3s leave out the opening cysteine and the closing phenylalanine or tryptophan.

TRBV27	TRBJ2-2	ASSLWGANTGELF
TRBV27	TRBJ2-1	ASSLRGLMHEQF
TRBV7-9	TRBJ1-2	ASSLYSYSYT
TRBV14	TRBJ2-7	ASSSGGGKSYEQY
TRBV28	TRBJ1-4	ASSLSEAGEVNEKLF
TRBV24-1	TRBJ2-7	ATSDRSASYEQY
TRBV2	TRBJ1-5	ASSPPDGRPSNQPQH
TRBV11-3	TRBJ2-5	ASSPRENQETQY
TRBV7-6	TRBJ2-1	ASSPGTSESNEQF
TRBV5-1	TRBJ2-7	ASSPTESYEQY
TRBV27	TRBJ2-7	ASSFSSRTEQY
TRBV7-9	TRBJ2-1	ASSQIGDSEYNEQF
TRBV25-1	TRBJ1-2	ASSAQGQRGYT
TRBV19	TRBJ2-7	ASSPHRDRGLGEQY
TRBV6-1	TRBJ1-2	ASSEVLALLQPLST
TRBV21-1	TRBJ1-1	ASSQEIGNTEAF
TRBV18	TRBJ2-1	ASSPPLADFYNEQF
TRBV6-4	TRBJ2-3	ASSDSGQGADTQY
TRBV5-8	TRBJ2-1	ASSSGTSGANEQF
TRBV5-1	TRBJ1-1	ASSDGQPEAF
TRBV27	TRBJ2-7	ASSLAGHGNEQY
TRBV11-2	TRBJ2-1	ASSLREGPEQF